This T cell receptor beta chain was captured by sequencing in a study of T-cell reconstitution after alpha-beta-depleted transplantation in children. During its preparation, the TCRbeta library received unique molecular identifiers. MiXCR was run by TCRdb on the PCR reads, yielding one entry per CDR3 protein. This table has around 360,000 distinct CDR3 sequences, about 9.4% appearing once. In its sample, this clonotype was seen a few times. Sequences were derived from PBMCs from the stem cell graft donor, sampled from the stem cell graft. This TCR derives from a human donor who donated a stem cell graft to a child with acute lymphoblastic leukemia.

The CDR3 bases are TGTGCCAGCAGCGGCTCAAGCAATGAGCAGTTCTTC. Its translation: CASSGSSNEQFF. The V and J genes are TRBV9 and TRBJ2-1; D remains unclear. This CDR3 comprises 12 residues. With 3 bases removed from V and 6 bases from J, the gap between germline ends came to 7 bases. The V gene's germline CDR1 is SGDLS and CDR2 YYNGEE.